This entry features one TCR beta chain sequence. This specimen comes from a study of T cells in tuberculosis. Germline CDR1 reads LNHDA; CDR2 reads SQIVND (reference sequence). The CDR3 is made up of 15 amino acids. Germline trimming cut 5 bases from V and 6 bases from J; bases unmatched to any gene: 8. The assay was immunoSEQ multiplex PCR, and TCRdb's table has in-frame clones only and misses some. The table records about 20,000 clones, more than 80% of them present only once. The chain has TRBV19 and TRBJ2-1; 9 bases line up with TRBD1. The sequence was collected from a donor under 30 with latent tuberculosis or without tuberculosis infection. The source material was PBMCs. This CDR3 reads CASSVSGQGVNEQFF. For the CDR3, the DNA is TGTGCCAGTAGTGTCTCGGGACAGGGAGTCAATGAGCAGTTCTTC.